Each of the 26 T cell receptor beta chains below was sequenced from the same sample in a study of T cell responses to AZD1222 COVID-19 vaccine (dated by TCRdb to the early 2020s). Receptor amplification or capture employed the immunoSEQ multiplex PCR assay. Sourced from immuneACCESS, this table was stored by TCRdb with only in-frame sequences that have V and J called. A share of the clones is absent; for the studies checked, an unresolved V gene accounts for under half, and the remainder has no known explanation. This sample lists some 71,000 clones; 84% were detected once. The ten largest clonotypes hold more than 8.5% of the sample. The time point label corresponds to: baseline before first vaccination. Material: peripheral blood, obtained on day 0 of AZD1222 vaccination. Receptor source: an adult in good health.

This chain uses TRBV5-5 with TRBJ1-2, with 8 bases lining up with TRBD1. This CDR3 has 13 residues. Looked up from germline, CDR1 is SGHKS and CDR2 is YYEKEE (reference sequence). V was pared by 6 bases and J by 4 bases, with 5 bases of the junction left unmatched. Here the CDR3 reads CASTRQGLYGYTF. The CDR3 bases are TGTGCCAGCACTCGACAGGGGCTCTATGGCTACACCTTC.

This clone was seen a handful of times. The genes are TRBV2 and TRBJ2-5; TRBD2 might be the D (7 bases). Trimming took 6 bases from V and 5 from J, leaving 13 bases between them. The CDR3 runs to 13 residues. CDR1 and CDR2 from the germline V gene are SNHLY and FYNNEI. CDR3 DNA sequence: TGTGCCAGCAGCGGGGGGCTTAAGGAGACCCAGTACTTC. Its translation: CASSGGLKETQYF.

The rearrangement links TRBV28 to TRBJ1-3; D is possibly TRBD1 (5 bases). CDR1 and CDR2 (germline): MDHEN, SYDVKM. The CDR3 length is 16 residues. Trimming shortened V by 4 bases and J by 9 bases, and 22 bases separated the two germline ends. The CDR3 loop reads CASSSPITGEALTIYF. The CDR3 DNA follows: TGTGCCAGCAGTTCACCTATCACAGGTGAAGCTCTCACCATATATTTT.

The chain recombines TRBV28 with TRBJ1-2; D is perhaps TRBD1 (5 bases). CDR3 length: 15 amino acids. With 6 bases removed from V and 5 bases from J, the gap between germline ends came to 19 bases. Germline loops: CDR1 MDHEN, CDR2 SYDVKM. CDR3 sequence (DNA): TGTGCCAGCAGCAGCCCGGGGGTTGCCGGGTATGGCTACACCTTC. Translation gives CASSSPGVAGYGYTF.

The chain uses TRBV7-2 and TRBJ1-5; D is perhaps TRBD1 (5 bases). The CDR3 extends over 13 amino acids. V dropped 5 bases and J dropped 7 bases, with 12 bases sitting between them. CDR1 is SGHTA and CDR2 is FQGNSA in the germline V gene. The CDR3: CASSGDPGQPQHF. The CDR3, as DNA: TGTGCCAGCAGCGGAGACCCAGGGCAGCCCCAGCATTTT.

In this sample, this clone turned up a few times. The V gene is TRBV19, the J gene TRBJ2-4, with D uncertain. Trimming took 8 bases from V and 0 from J, leaving 14 bases between them. CDR1 is LNHDA, CDR2 SQIVND, per germline (reference sequence). CDR3 length: 15 amino acids. The CDR3 DNA follows: TGTGCCAGTGATTACTCTGACCTAGCCAAAAACATTCAGTACTTC. Translating gives CASDYSDLAKNIQYF.

This clone appeared once. The chain is built from TRBV9 and TRBJ1-5; TRBD1 might be the D (5 bases). Germline CDR1 SGDLS, CDR2 YYNGEE. The length of the CDR3 is 16 residues. The V gene lost 3 bases and the J gene lost 0 bases, with 13 bases spanning the gap. Here the CDR3 DNA reads TGTGCCAGCAGCGCCGGGGCCGTTTATAGCAATCAGCCCCAGCATTTT. Its translation is CASSAGAVYSNQPQHF. Using reference TRBV9 and TRBJ1-5 for the parts outside the CDR3, the full variable domain is DSGVTQTPKHLITATGQRVTLRCSPRSGDLSVYWYQQSLDQGLQFLIQYYNGEERAKGNILERFSAQQFPDLHSELNLSSLELGDSALYFCASSAGAVYSNQPQHFGDGTRLSIL.

This clone has more than one count but fewer than ten. The rearrangement links TRBV7-2 to TRBJ1-1; D uncertain. Per germline, CDR1 SGHTA and CDR2 FQGNSA. Trimming cost V 1 base and J 11 bases, with 17 bases left between them. The CDR3 has 14 residues. CDR3 sequence reads: CASSLERSRGRAFF. DNA for the CDR3: TGTGCCAGCAGCTTAGAACGTAGTCGAGGGAGGGCTTTCTTT. Full variable domain (remainder filled in from reference TRBV7-2 and TRBJ1-1): GAGVSQSPSNKVTEKGKDVELRCDPISGHTALYWYRQSLGQGLEFLIYFQGNSAPDKSGLPSDRFSAERTGGSVSTLTIQRTQQEDSAVYLCASSLERSRGRAFFGQGTRLTVV.

The gene calls are TRBV6-2 or TRBV6-3 and TRBJ2-1; TRBD2 matches 13 bases. The germline gives CDR1 MNHEY, CDR2 SVGEGT. The CDR3 is 17 residues long. V trimming: 5 bases; J trimming: 9 bases; junction bases outside the gene matches: 13. CDR3 nucleotide sequence: TGTGCCAGCAGTGACACGACCGGGACTAGCGGGGTCAGTGAGCAGTTCTTC. It encodes CASSDTTGTSGVSEQFF.

The rearrangement joins TRBV18 to TRBJ2-3; no reliable D call. CDR1 and CDR2 (germline): KGHSH, LQKENI. With 4 bases removed from V and 5 bases from J, the gap between germline ends came to 7 bases. The length of the CDR3 is 12 residues. The CDR3 bases are TGTGCCAGCTCACTACGCGGAGATACGCAGTATTTT. It is translated as CASSLRGDTQYF.

The chain uses TRBV30 and TRBJ1-5; D remains unclear. Trimming left V 0 bases short and J 2 bases short, with 20 bases between. The CDR3 totals 18 residues. From germline, CDR1 is GTSNPN and CDR2 SVGIG (reference sequence). CDR3 nucleotide sequence: TGTGCCTGGAGTGTAGGGCTGGGTGCAGGCTGGGGCAATCAGCCCCAGCATTTT. Its protein product is CAWSVGLGAGWGNQPQHF. Full variable domain (outside the CDR3, taken from reference TRBV30 and TRBJ1-5): SQTIHQWPATLVQPVGSPLSLECTVEGTSNPNLYWYRQAAGRGLQLLFYSVGIGQISSEVPQNLSASRPQDRQFILSSKKLLLSDSGFYLCAWSVGLGAGWGNQPQHFGDGTRLSIL.

V and J are TRBV6-2 or TRBV6-3 and TRBJ1-2, with 8 bases that match TRBD1. J lost 3 bases, V lost 4 bases, and 16 bases had no gene match. CDR1 and CDR2 from the germline V gene are MNHEY and SVGEGT. The CDR3 is made up of 18 amino acids. CDR3 DNA: TGTGCCAGCAGTTCTCCCAGGGGGCGAGTGGCTAAGGACTATGGCTACACCTTC. This encodes CASSSPRGRVAKDYGYTF.

This chain links TRBV12-5 with TRBJ1-1; D perhaps matches TRBD1 (6 bases). Germline lookup yields CDR1 LGHNT and CDR2 FRNRAP. The CDR3 spans 13 residues. Trimming removed 5 bases at V and 4 bases at J, with 11 bases between. The CDR3 DNA reads TGTGCTAGTGGTCGGGAGGGGGGCACTGAAGCTTTCTTT. Translated: CASGREGGTEAFF.

This sequence joins TRBV9 and TRBJ2-7; D perhaps matches TRBD2 (6 bases). CDR3 size: 15 residues. Between the trimmed V and J ends, which lost 0 bases and 3 bases, there was a span of 13 bases. Looked up from germline, CDR1 is SGDLS and CDR2 is YYNGEE. CDR3 amino acids: CASSVDAGKGYEQYF. In DNA, the CDR3 is TGTGCCAGCAGCGTAGACGCGGGAAAGGGCTACGAGCAGTACTTC.

The rearrangement links TRBV5-5 to TRBJ1-1; 7 positions match TRBD1. Germline CDR1 SGHKS, CDR2 YYEKEE (reference sequence). The CDR3 covers 16 residues. Trimming removed 1 base from V and 2 bases from J; junction bases left unmatched: 8. The CDR3 here is CASSLFTGVGNTEAFF. The CDR3 bases are TGTGCCAGCAGCTTGTTCACAGGGGTCGGCAACACTGAAGCTTTCTTT.

This sequence joins TRBV7-2 and TRBJ1-6, with 7 positions matching TRBD1. Per the germline V gene, CDR1 is SGHTA and CDR2 is FQGNSA. J was trimmed by 7 bases and V by 5 bases; bases with no gene match: 8. The CDR3 contains 15 residues. CDR3 sequence reads: CASSPTGTANSPLHF. The CDR3 DNA reads as TGTGCCAGCAGCCCAACCGGGACAGCAAATTCACCCCTCCACTTT.

The chain joins TRBV19 to TRBJ1-2; TRBD1 aligns across 7 bases. Germline CDR1 reads LNHDA; CDR2 reads SQIVND (reference sequence). The ends lost 2 bases at V and 4 bases at J; junction bases unmatched: 4. The CDR3 extends over 14 amino acids. CDR3 residues: CASSITGVVYGYTF. The CDR3 DNA follows: TGTGCCAGTAGTATAACAGGGGTTGTCTATGGCTACACCTTC.

This chain links TRBV5-1 with TRBJ1-1; D possibly corresponds to TRBD1 (6 bases). Trimming left V 4 bases short and J 1 base short, with 14 bases between. Germline lookup yields CDR1 SGHRS and CDR2 YFSETQ. This CDR3 contains 15 residues. The CDR3: CASSLSGTPNTEAFF. The CDR3 DNA reads TGCGCCAGCAGCCTATCCGGGACACCGAACACTGAAGCTTTCTTT.

This rearrangement joins TRBV4-1 to TRBJ2-5; 9 positions agree with TRBD2. Unmatched junction bases numbered 5, after V lost 8 bases and J lost 4 bases. CDR1 MGHRA and CDR2 YSYEKL come from the germline V gene. There are 13 residues in the CDR3. In DNA form, the CDR3 reads TGCGCCAGCTCGCGGGGGGGAGTAGAGACCCAGTACTTC. This sequence encodes CASSRGGVETQYF.

The rearrangement joins TRBV27 to TRBJ2-7; D is possibly TRBD2 (6 bases). V was shortened by 6 bases and J by 3 bases, with 18 bases between the two germline ends. The CDR3 spans 15 residues. Germline-derived CDR1 and CDR2 are MNHEY and SMNVEV (reference sequence). The DNA of the CDR3 is TGTGCCAGCAGCCCGGCGGGGCTGACCTTCTACGAGCAGTACTTC. The encoded protein is CASSPAGLTFYEQYF.

This clone was picked up one time. V usage is TRBV7-2 and J usage is TRBJ2-2, with D perhaps matching TRBD1 (5 bases). The germline V gene encodes CDR1 SGHTA and CDR2 FQGNSA. The V end was cut by 1 base, the J end by 3 bases, with 9 bases between. The CDR3 length is 15 residues. CDR3 sequence: CASSLGPGYTGELFF. The CDR3 nucleotides are TGTGCCAGCAGCTTAGGGCCAGGGTACACCGGGGAGCTGTTTTTT.

The chain has TRBV7-9 and TRBJ1-6, with D hard to call. Trimming cost V 1 base and J 8 bases, with 3 bases left between them. In germline, CDR1 is SEHNR, CDR2 FQNEAQ (reference sequence). The CDR3 is 12 amino acids. CDR3 DNA: TGTGCCAGCAGCTTAGAAGATTCACCCCTCCACTTT. Protein: CASSLEDSPLHF.

V and J are TRBV19 and TRBJ2-1; tentatively, D is TRBD2 (5 bases). CDR3 length: 16 amino acids. Germline CDR1 and CDR2: LNHDA and SQIVND (reference sequence). Trimming pared 3 bases from V and 5 bases from J, leaving 17 bases between. The CDR3 DNA sequence: TGTGCCAGTAGTATGTTTCCCCCGGGGTCACACAATGAGCAGTTCTTC. Protein: CASSMFPPGSHNEQFF.

This clone has just one count. The chain joins TRBV19 to TRBJ1-5; D may be TRBD1 (5 bases). From germline, CDR1 is LNHDA and CDR2 SQIVND (reference sequence). Trimming left V 2 bases short and J 2 bases short, with 10 bases between. The CDR3 consists of 15 residues. Here the CDR3 reads CASSIPGLGNQPQHF. The CDR3 coding sequence is TGTGCCAGTAGTATACCAGGGTTGGGCAATCAGCCCCAGCATTTT.

V usage is TRBV6-1 and J usage is TRBJ2-3, with 8 nucleotides matching TRBD1. Germline CDR1 MNHNS, CDR2 SASEGT. This CDR3 has 15 amino acids. Trimming removed 1 base from V and 4 bases from J; junction bases left unmatched: 4. The CDR3 sequence is CASSEVAGGADTQYF. The CDR3 region has the DNA TGTGCCAGCAGTGAAGTTGCAGGGGGCGCAGATACGCAGTATTTT.

The J gene is TRBJ2-1, the V gene TRBV4-2, with 11 positions matching TRBD2. The CDR3 is made up of 15 amino acids. Germline V gene lookup returns CDR1 LGHNA and CDR2 YNFKEQ. Unmatched junction bases numbered 3, after V lost 0 bases and J lost 8 bases. The CDR3 DNA follows: TGTGCCAGCAGCCAAGAACTAGCGGGGGTGGATGAGCAGTTCTTC. Translation: CASSQELAGVDEQFF.